One T cell receptor beta chain is described in this entry. What it recognizes is unknown. CDR3 length: 13 residues. CDR1 and CDR2 (germline): SGHRS, YFSETQ. The V gene lost 4 bases and the J gene lost 4 bases, with 12 bases spanning the gap. These data come from a study of cytomegalovirus exposure and HLA in healthy donors. Across the whole study: About 85 million unique TCR sequences came from HLA-typed donors in an early release.

In the PCR, 60 Vbeta and 13 Jbeta primers were used. Using immunoSEQ multiplex PCR, the repertoire was profiled, and TCRdb retains in-frame clones only, with some absent. The table has about 260,000 clones, 70% to 90% seen once. Regarding the study as a whole: Using the classifier, cytomegalovirus status was reportedly diagnosed with high specificity and sensitivity. Some segments of the V type, notably TRBV6-2 and TRBV6-3, were excluded as indistinguishable. Across donors, sequencing depth was assumed by presence/absence analyses to be roughly uniform.

The clonotype was recovered from a woman aged 40 to 50 in good health and CMV-seropositive. The sequenced material came from PBMCs. This chain links TRBV5-1 with TRBJ2-7; TRBD2 might be the D (5 bases). CDR3 in amino acids: CASSRELAYEQYF. The CDR3 nucleotides are TGCGCCAGCAGCCGAGAGCTAGCTTACGAGCAGTACTTC.